Following are 23 T cell receptor beta chains from one sample sequenced in a study of T cells expressing NK-cell markers. With the 5' RACE reads reprocessed, TCRdb shows one record per CDR3 protein and no DNA. Across 400,000 to 500,000 distinct CDR3 sequences, the top ten clones capture 7.3% of the sample. Material for sequencing was blood T cells: a sorted CD56 or NKG2C T cell subset, CD4+ or CD8+ T cells, or bulk PBMC T cells (not recorded which). Every receptor here comes from a woman aged 18-69 years in good health.

The chain joins TRBV5-1 to TRBJ2-7; the D gene TCRdb calls, TRBD1, cannot be checked with no DNA. CDR3 length equals 21 residues. CDR1 SGHRS and CDR2 YFSETQ come from the germline V gene. The CDR3 here is CASTTRPGGSYSRREYYEQYF.

The chain recombines TRBV12-3 or TRBV12-4 with TRBJ2-1; the D call from TCRdb, TRBD2, cannot be confirmed without DNA. The CDR3 sequence is 17 residues long. CDR3 amino acids: CASRVYLPGGRNNEQFF.

The chain employs TRBV29-1 and TRBJ1-2; TCRdb's D gene call, TRBD1, goes unchecked for lack of DNA. The CDR3 contains 17 residues. Germline CDR1 is SQVTM and CDR2 is ANQGSEA. This CDR3 reads CSVESRGTVKANYGYTF.

The chain recombines TRBV4-3 with TRBJ1-1; TCRdb proposes TRBD1, but this gene call is untestable without DNA. The CDR3 covers 15 residues. Germline loops: CDR1 LGHNA, CDR2 YSLEER. CDR3 protein: CASSQISTGKPEAFF.

The chain has TRBV7-9 and TRBJ1-1; as DNA is missing, the TRBD1 call by TCRdb cannot be tested. The V gene's germline CDR1 is SEHNR and CDR2 FQNEAQ (reference sequence). The CDR3 contains 12 residues. CDR3 protein: CASSPPGTEAFF. The full variable domain, rest sourced from reference TRBV7-9 and TRBJ1-1, is DTGVSQNPRHKITKRGQNVTFRCDPISEHNRLYWYRQTLGQGPEFLTYFQNEAQLEKSRLLSDRFSAERPKGSFSTLEIQRTEQGDSAMYLCASSPPGTEAFFGQGTRLTVV.

This chain uses TRBV28 with TRBJ1-6. Germline V gene sequence: CDR1 MDHEN, CDR2 SYDVKM. The CDR3 contains 12 residues. The CDR3 spells CASSWGLDPLHF.

The rearrangement links TRBV5-4 to TRBJ2-3. This CDR3 region has 15 residues. From germline, CDR1 is SGHNT and CDR2 YYREEE (reference sequence). The CDR3 loop reads CASQTDPLSTDTQYF.

The chain carries TRBV5-4 and TRBJ2-4. This CDR3 contains 16 residues. Germline V gene sequence: CDR1 SGHNT, CDR2 YYREEE (reference sequence). The CDR3: CASSLEANGAKNIQYF.

This chain uses TRBV24-1 with TRBJ2-5; checking the TCRdb D call of TRBD1 is not possible without DNA. CDR1 and CDR2 from the germline V gene are KGHDR and SFDVKD. This CDR3 is 16 amino acids long. The CDR3 spells CATSDPTGTGKETQYF.

The V call is TRBV2, the J call TRBJ1-2; TCRdb calls TRBD1, which cannot be checked without DNA. This CDR3 is built from 17 residues. CDR1 is SNHLY and CDR2 is FYNNEI in the germline V gene. The CDR3 here is CASSETGWDITNYGYTF. Drawing the rest from reference TRBV2 and TRBJ1-2, the complete variable domain is EPEVTQTPSHQVTQMGQEVILRCVPISNHLYFYWYRQILGQKVEFLVSFYNNEISEKSEIFDDQFSVERPDGSNFTLKIRSTKLEDSAMYFCASSETGWDITNYGYTFGSGTRLTVV.

The rearrangement joins TRBV29-1 to TRBJ2-1; TCRdb's assignment of TRBD2 cannot be checked, as there is no DNA. There are 16 residues in the CDR3. Germline V gene lookup returns CDR1 SQVTM and CDR2 ANQGSEA. The CDR3 sequence is CSVERRRGPLYNEQFF.

V usage is TRBV20-1 and J usage is TRBJ1-5. The germline CDR1 and CDR2 sequences are DFQATT and SNEGSKA (reference sequence). The CDR3 has 13 amino acids. CDR3 sequence reads: CSANENSNQPQHF.

The chain couples TRBV20-1 to TRBJ2-1; TCRdb's D call, TRBD2, is unchecked because there is no DNA. Looked up from germline, CDR1 is DFQATT and CDR2 is SNEGSKA (reference sequence). CDR3 length: 17 residues. This CDR3 is CSARDQGSRRGNNEQFF.

V and J are TRBV12-3 or TRBV12-4 and TRBJ2-1; TCRdb outputs TRBD1, but without DNA this stays unchecked. The CDR3 is 15 residues long. CDR3 loop: CASSGPDRDYNEQFF.

The rearrangement uses TRBV7-8 and TRBJ2-1; as DNA is missing, the TRBD2 call by TCRdb cannot be tested. Germline assignment: CDR1 SGHVS and CDR2 FQNEAQ. The CDR3 runs 14 residues. CDR3 amino acids: CASSYVSGADEQFF.

This CDR3 is CASTGVANEQFF. J is TRBJ2-1 and V is TRBV27; TCRdb proposes TRBD1, but this gene call is untestable without DNA. In germline, CDR1 is MNHEY, CDR2 SMNVEV (reference sequence). This CDR3 has 12 amino acids.

This chain's CDR3 is CASSYSSGGKLFF. The rearrangement links TRBV6-5 to TRBJ1-4; the D call of TRBD1 rests on TCRdb alone, since no DNA is present to check it. This CDR3 spans 13 amino acids. CDR1 is MNHEY, CDR2 SVGAGI, per germline.

CDR3 in amino acids: CASNPRGDGGQETQYF. The V call is TRBV2, the J call TRBJ2-5; TCRdb's D gene call, TRBD2, goes unchecked for lack of DNA. The germline V gene encodes CDR1 SNHLY and CDR2 FYNNEI. The CDR3 sequence is 16 residues long.

The chain couples TRBV11-2 to TRBJ2-1; the TRBD2 assignment by TCRdb is unverifiable without DNA. Germline CDR1 reads SGHAT; CDR2 reads FQNNGV. The CDR3 has 16 amino acids. This CDR3 is CASSPLAAGKVNEQFF.

The V and J genes are TRBV7-9 and TRBJ1-6. The germline V gene has CDR1 SEHNR and CDR2 FQNEAQ (reference sequence). The CDR3 is 14 residues long. Here the CDR3 reads CASSLGGIGSPLHF.

J is TRBJ1-5 and V is TRBV4-3; TCRdb's D call of TRBD1 is untestable without DNA. Looked up from germline, CDR1 is LGHNA and CDR2 is YSLEER. This CDR3 contains 15 residues. The CDR3 reads CASSSETGGLQPQHF.

The chain has TRBV7-2 and TRBJ2-1; the D call of TRBD1 rests on TCRdb alone, since no DNA is present to check it. Germline V gene data show CDR1 as SGHTA and CDR2 as FQGNSA. This CDR3 contains 13 residues. CDR3 sequence: CASTKTGSNEQFF.

The J gene is TRBJ2-1, the V gene TRBV20-1; TCRdb lists TRBD2, though no DNA is available to test this call. The germline V gene has CDR1 DFQATT and CDR2 SNEGSKA (reference sequence). This CDR3 is 20 amino acids long. The CDR3: CSARDPPSGRAGIFYNEQFF.